Sequencing of this TCR beta chain was carried out in a study of T cells after yellow fever vaccination. Study-level background: For low cell numbers, libraries were made with SMART-Seq v4 Ultra Low Input.

TCRdb reanalysed the 5' RACE reads using MiXCR and keeps one entry per CDR3 protein. The sample includes about 320,000 distinct CDR3 sequences, approximately 4.5% of them seen just once. Trimming left V 1 base short and J 8 bases short, with 9 bases between. CDR3 length equals 13 residues. Looked up from germline, CDR1 is SGHRS and CDR2 is YFSETQ. A few counts support this clonotype. Sample: PBMCs, taken 15 days after the yellow fever booster vaccination. The chain carries TRBV5-1 and TRBJ1-4, with D uncertain. This TCR came from a man aged 18 to 35 who received the YFV17D yellow fever vaccine. The CDR3 protein is CASSLWPTEKLFF. The DNA of the CDR3 is TGCGCCAGCAGCTTGTGGCCTACCGAAAAACTGTTTTTT. Complete variable domain (other parts from reference TRBV5-1 and TRBJ1-4): KAGVTQTPRYLIKTRGQQVTLSCSPISGHRSVSWYQQTPGQGLQFLFEYFSETQRNKGNFPGRFSGRQFSNSRSEMNVSTLELGDSALYLCASSLWPTEKLFFGSGTQLSVL.